The next 25 T cell receptor beta chains were all read from a single sample in a study of T cell responses to AZD1222 COVID-19 vaccine. Clones were sequenced by immunoSEQ multiplex PCR, and TCRdb holds only the in-frame ones, with some missing. Here the sample spans around 180,000 clones, 85% to 90% being singletons. The sequencing here drew on peripheral blood, taken on day 0 of MenACWY control vaccination. The receptors stem from an adult in good health.

This clone was found a few times. The chain has TRBV3-1 (or the pseudogene TRBV3-2) and TRBJ1-4; D is unresolved. The V gene's germline CDR1 is LGHDT and CDR2 YNNKEL (reference sequence). The CDR3 sequence is 15 residues long. The V end lost 0 bases, the J end lost 5 bases, and 10 bases lay between the germline ends. The chain's CDR3 is CASSQERAVNEKLFF. For the CDR3, the DNA is TGTGCCAGCAGCCAAGAAAGGGCTGTGAATGAAAAACTGTTTTTT.

This chain connects TRBV6-5 to TRBJ1-2; tentative D call: TRBD1 (6 bases). V lost 6 bases and J lost 4, with 12 bases in between. Germline CDR1 MNHEY, CDR2 SVGAGI. This CDR3 has 13 amino acids. The CDR3 loop reads CASRFGQPYGYTF. DNA of the CDR3: TGTGCCAGCAGGTTTGGACAGCCCTATGGCTACACCTTC.

The V and J genes are TRBV19 and TRBJ2-2; 8 bases are a match to TRBD2. Germline lookup yields CDR1 LNHDA and CDR2 SQIVND (reference sequence). The CDR3 length is 16 residues. V lost 4 bases and J lost 5; bases outside the gene matches: 9. The CDR3 region is CASSKGLATPTGELFF. In DNA, the CDR3 is TGTGCCAGTAGTAAAGGACTAGCTACGCCAACCGGGGAGCTGTTTTTT.

This rearrangement joins TRBV6-1 to TRBJ2-7, with TRBD1 identical over 8 bases. The trim removed 8 bases at V and 3 bases at J, leaving 9 bases unmatched. The germline V gene has CDR1 MNHNS and CDR2 SASEGT. This CDR3 comprises 14 residues. The CDR3 loop is CASREAQGVYEQYF. The CDR3 DNA follows: TGTGCCAGCCGCGAAGCACAGGGGGTCTACGAGCAGTACTTC.

CDR3 DNA: TGTGCCAGCAGTTACTCGTCGCCTTTCCGCCTCCACTTT. The encoded protein is CASSYSSPFRLHF. V is TRBV6-2 or TRBV6-3 and J is TRBJ1-6; no firm D call. V was shortened by 0 bases and J by 15 bases, with 12 bases between the two germline ends. CDR3 length equals 13 residues. The germline gives CDR1 MNHEY, CDR2 SVGEGT.

CDR3: CASSYEGLGLFTEAFF. CDR3 coding DNA: TGTGCCAGCAGCTATGAAGGGCTGGGCCTATTCACTGAAGCTTTCTTT. The rearrangement links TRBV5-5 to TRBJ1-1; unclear D gene. Germline CDR1 is SGHKS and CDR2 is YYEKEE (reference sequence). V shed 3 bases and J shed 4 bases, with 19 bases lying between them. This CDR3 has 16 residues. The variable domain in full, with the rest retrieved from reference TRBV5-5 and TRBJ1-1, is DAGVTQSPTHLIKTRGQQVTLRCSPISGHKSVSWYQQVLGQGPQFIFQYYEKEERGRGNFPDRFSARQFPNYSSELNVNALLLGDSALYLCASSYEGLGLFTEAFFGQGTRLTVV.

This chain links TRBV5-4 with TRBJ2-7; 8 bases are a match to TRBD2. CDR3 length: 14 amino acids. Trimming took 6 bases from V and 2 from J; bases not matched to a gene: 7. Germline values: CDR1 SGHNT, CDR2 YYREEE (reference sequence). DNA of the CDR3: TGTGCCAGCACCCCGGGAGGGGGGGCCTACGAGCAGTACTTC. It is translated as CASTPGGGAYEQYF. The complete variable domain, with remaining parts taken from reference TRBV5-4 and TRBJ2-7, reads ETGVTQSPTHLIKTRGQQVTLRCSSQSGHNTVSWYQQALGQGPQFIFQYYREEENGRGNFPPRFSGLQFPNYSSELNVNALELDDSALYLCASTPGGGAYEQYFGPGTRLTVT.

This chain links TRBV19 with TRBJ1-6, with D uncertain. Trimming shortened V by 3 bases and J by 10 bases, and 7 bases separated the two germline ends. Germline V gene data show CDR1 as LNHDA and CDR2 as SQIVND (reference sequence). The CDR3 loop spans 12 amino acids. This CDR3 reads CASSIGESPLHF. CDR3 sequence (DNA): TGTGCCAGTAGTATCGGGGAGTCACCCCTCCACTTT.

The chain carries TRBV19 and TRBJ1-4; TRBD1 might be the D (5 bases). The CDR3 is made up of 18 amino acids. Looked up from germline, CDR1 is LNHDA and CDR2 is SQIVND (reference sequence). V shed 5 bases and J shed 6 bases, with 25 bases lying between them. This chain's CDR3 is CASSLYPTGGLKYEKLFF. For the CDR3, the DNA is TGTGCCAGTAGTCTATACCCGACGGGGGGACTCAAATATGAAAAACTGTTTTTT.

The V and J genes are TRBV29-1 and TRBJ2-5; D gene uncertain. Germline lookup yields CDR1 SQVTM and CDR2 ANQGSEA. The CDR3 covers 12 residues. The germline V and J ends were trimmed by 5 bases and 1 base, with 8 bases remaining between them. The CDR3 DNA sequence: TGCAGCGTTACAGTCAGCCAAGAGACCCAGTACTTC. The encoded protein is CSVTVSQETQYF.

The chain uses TRBV7-9 and TRBJ1-1; D is undetermined. Germline V gives CDR1 SEHNR, CDR2 FQNEAQ (reference sequence). Deletions cut 4 bases from V and 1 base from J, with 10 bases between. The CDR3 covers 14 residues. CDR3 sequence reads: CASSYPGGNTEAFF. The CDR3, as DNA: TGTGCCAGCAGCTATCCTGGTGGGAACACTGAAGCTTTCTTT.

The chain recombines TRBV18 with TRBJ1-1, with D unclear. Deletions cut 2 bases from V and 4 bases from J, with 14 bases between. This CDR3 has 15 residues. Per the germline V gene, CDR1 is KGHSH and CDR2 is LQKENI. The CDR3 sequence: CASSPDAGRGTEAFF. The CDR3 region has the DNA TGTGCCAGCTCACCAGATGCGGGCCGGGGCACTGAAGCTTTCTTT.

This rearrangement joins TRBV18 to TRBJ2-3, with D unclear. Germline CDR1 and CDR2: KGHSH and LQKENI. The CDR3 is 11 amino acids. DNA of the CDR3: TGTGTCTCGGCTTATGCAGATACGCAGTATTTT. It is translated as CVSAYADTQYF.

This clone occurred a few times. The chain recombines TRBV12-3 or TRBV12-4 with TRBJ1-2, with D perhaps matching TRBD1 (5 bases). The CDR3 is 12 amino acids. V dropped 4 bases and J dropped 4 bases, with 7 bases sitting between them. CDR3 amino acids: CASSWGTYGYTF. The DNA for the CDR3 is TGTGCCAGCAGTTGGGGGACCTATGGCTACACCTTC.

This rearrangement joins TRBV19 to TRBJ1-5, with D perhaps TRBD1 (5 bases). Trimming left V 5 bases short and J 5 bases short, with 10 bases between. Looked up from germline, CDR1 is LNHDA and CDR2 is SQIVND (reference sequence). The CDR3 length is 13 residues. The CDR3 region has the DNA TGTGCCAGTAGTGCAGGGACGGATCAGCCCCAGCATTTT. Translation gives CASSAGTDQPQHF.

J is TRBJ2-1 and V is TRBV9; unclear D gene. Trimming shortened V by 2 bases and J by 2 bases, and 5 bases separated the two germline ends. This CDR3 is built from 13 residues. Germline V gene data show CDR1 as SGDLS and CDR2 as YYNGEE. CDR3 in DNA: TGTGCCAGCAGCGTCATCCCCTACAATGAGCAGTTCTTC. Its translation: CASSVIPYNEQFF.

CDR3 bases: TGTGCCAGCAGTTTATCTTTAGCGGGAGCAGGAGAGCAGTACTTC. This sequence encodes CASSLSLAGAGEQYF. The chain is built from TRBV28 and TRBJ2-7, with TRBD2 matching over 9 bases. CDR3 length: 15 amino acids. The V segment lost 1 base and the J segment 7 bases; nucleotides outside the gene matches: 8. Germline CDR1 reads MDHEN; CDR2 reads SYDVKM. The full variable domain, rest sourced from reference TRBV28 and TRBJ2-7, is DVKVTQSSRYLVKRTGEKVFLECVQDMDHENMFWYRQDPGLGLRLIYFSYDVKMKEKGDIPEGYSVSREKKERFSLILESASTNQTSMYLCASSLSLAGAGEQYFGPGTRLTVT.

This clone was picked up a small number of times. This chain connects TRBV2 to TRBJ1-1; 10 bases are shared with TRBD1. J lost 3 bases, V lost 5 bases, and 3 bases had no gene match. From germline, CDR1 is SNHLY and CDR2 FYNNEI. The CDR3 length is 14 residues. DNA for the CDR3: TGTGCCAGCAGTAAGGGACAGGGGCACACTGAAGCTTTCTTT. It yields the protein CASSKGQGHTEAFF.

The J gene is TRBJ1-1, the V gene TRBV5-4; D perhaps matches TRBD1 (5 bases). V was shortened by 0 bases and J by 7 bases, with 16 bases between the two germline ends. The germline CDR1 and CDR2 sequences are SGHNT and YYREEE (reference sequence). The CDR3 spans 15 residues. CDR3: CASSLVGQGGFEAFF. The CDR3 DNA is TGTGCCAGCAGCTTGGTCGGGCAGGGAGGATTTGAAGCTTTCTTT.

The gene calls are TRBV5-1 and TRBJ2-6; tentative D call: TRBD1 (5 bases). Trimming stripped 2 bases from V and 2 bases from J, with 14 bases between. The CDR3 contains 17 residues. Germline V gene data show CDR1 as SGHRS and CDR2 as YFSETQ. The CDR3 coding sequence is TGCGCCAGCAGCTTATCAGGGATCGGCGCTGGGGCCAACGTCCTGACTTTC. Translating gives CASSLSGIGAGANVLTF.

J is TRBJ1-2 and V is TRBV5-4; tentatively, D is TRBD1 (6 bases). The CDR3 sequence is 14 residues long. Germline loops: CDR1 SGHNT, CDR2 YYREEE (reference sequence). The V gene lost 4 bases and the J gene lost 1 base, with 11 bases spanning the gap. CDR3 coding DNA: TGTGCCAGCAGCCCGCCAGGGGATAACTATGGCTACACCTTC. This translates into CASSPPGDNYGYTF.

J is TRBJ1-2 and V is TRBV6-2 or TRBV6-3; D is ambiguous. The CDR3 loop spans 13 amino acids. Trimming removed 0 bases from V and 8 bases from J, with 10 bases in between. The V gene's germline CDR1 is MNHEY and CDR2 SVGEGT. Here the CDR3 reads CASSYSLLGGYTF. CDR3 bases: TGTGCCAGCAGTTACTCCCTCCTGGGCGGCTACACCTTC.

The rearrangement links TRBV28 to TRBJ2-7, with D perhaps matching TRBD1 or TRBD2 (6 bases each). V dropped 3 bases and J dropped 7 bases, with 13 bases sitting between them. The CDR3 has 13 amino acids. Germline V gene lookup returns CDR1 MDHEN and CDR2 SYDVKM. CDR3 in DNA: TGTGCCAGCAGTTTGGAGGGGGTATGGGAGCAGTACTTC. Encoded protein: CASSLEGVWEQYF.

This rearrangement joins TRBV27 to TRBJ2-1; TRBD2 matches at 16 bases. Looked up from germline, CDR1 is MNHEY and CDR2 is SMNVEV (reference sequence). J lost 14 bases, V lost 4 bases, and 8 bases had no gene match. The CDR3 is 15 amino acids. The CDR3 protein is CASSSGTSGRAGEFF. CDR3 nucleotides: TGTGCCAGCAGTTCCGGGACTAGCGGGAGGGCCGGTGAGTTCTTC.

This clone was counted only a few times. The chain carries TRBV5-1 and TRBJ1-1; D is perhaps TRBD1 (5 bases). Germline CDR1 and CDR2: SGHRS and YFSETQ. The CDR3 runs to 17 residues. V was trimmed by 0 bases and J by 1 base, leaving 16 bases between them. The CDR3 DNA sequence: TGCGCCAGCAGCTTGGGTGGGGGAAGTTTAAGGAACACTGAAGCTTTCTTT. It translates to CASSLGGGSLRNTEAFF.